This paragraph covers one T cell receptor (beta chain) sequence. As yet, its antigen is unknown. This entry belongs to a study of CD8 T cells in Susac syndrome. Regarding the study as a whole: Expansion of clones was not seen in the CD4+ T cell repertoires of Susac syndrome.

The recently defined diagnostic criteria for definite or probable disease were met by the Susac syndrome patients. An input of roughly 0.45 to 1 ug of RNA was subjected to reverse transcription using random hexamers. Multiplex PCR with immunoSEQ amplified the TCR beta CDR3 across 54 Vbeta and 13 Jbeta. TCRdb ran MiXCR on the immunoSEQ multiplex PCR reads and lists one entry per CDR3 protein. The table lists tens of thousands of distinct CDR3 sequences, about 93% of them singletons, with around 0.33% in the top ten. This TCR came from a human donor with Susac syndrome. The sequencing input was CD4+ T cells from PBMCs.

The CDR3 loop reads CASSLGFREDTQYF. The CDR3 nucleotides are TGTGCCAGCAGCTTAGGGTTCAGGGAAGATACGCAGTATTTT. The genes are TRBV7-2 and TRBJ2-3; D possibly corresponds to TRBD1 (5 bases). The CDR3 loop spans 14 amino acids. Looked up from germline, CDR1 is SGHTA and CDR2 is FQGNSA. V lost 1 base and J lost 5, with 10 bases in between.